The 8 T cell receptor beta chains below come from one sample, sequenced in a study of T cells in localized non-small cell lung cancer. The method was immunoSEQ multiplex PCR; TCRdb's version includes in-frame clones alone and lacks a portion of them. The sample carries some 52,000 clones, 70% to 90% recorded once. The source material was peripheral blood, sampled before any cancer treatment. The receptors stem from a male donor older than 55 with stage III squamous cell lung carcinoma.

The V call is TRBV11-1, the J call TRBJ1-4; D is unclear. V was pared by 3 bases and J by 8 bases, with 16 bases between. Germline V lookup: CDR1 SGHAT, CDR2 FQDESV (reference sequence). There are 15 residues in the CDR3. CDR3 sequence (DNA): TGTGCCAGCAGCTTGCTCCGGGTCCCGGGCGAAAAACTGTTTTTT. This codes for CASSLLRVPGEKLFF.

The gene calls are TRBV5-4 and TRBJ2-5, with D possibly being TRBD2 (6 bases). TRBJ2-7 matches the DNA end more closely, so the J call is doubtful. This CDR3 region has 12 residues. Germline V CDR1 and CDR2: SGHNT, YYREEE (reference sequence). CDR3 sequence (DNA): TGTGCCAGCAGCTTGAGCGGGTACGAGCAGTACTTC. Amino acid sequence: CASSLSGYEQYF.

The chain recombines TRBV6-5 with TRBJ2-7; D is unresolved. Germline-derived CDR1 and CDR2 are MNHEY and SVGAGI. Trimming pared 6 bases from V and 7 bases from J, leaving 10 bases between. The CDR3 loop spans 11 amino acids. The CDR3 bases are TGTGCCAGCAGCCAAGGGTTGGAGCAGTACTTC. Its protein is CASSQGLEQYF.

The chain joins TRBV4-3 to TRBJ1-3; perhaps TRBD1 as D (5 bases). CDR3 length: 17 residues. Germline V lookup: CDR1 LGHNA, CDR2 YSLEER. Trimming shortened V by 0 bases and J by 0 bases, and 12 bases separated the two germline ends. CDR3 region: CASSQDYDSGSGNTIYF. As DNA, the CDR3 is TGCGCCAGCAGCCAAGATTATGACAGCGGCTCTGGAAACACCATATATTTT.

The table lists this clone with a few counts. The rearrangement links TRBV5-5 to TRBJ2-1, with TRBD2 matching 7 bases. The CDR3 is made up of 16 amino acids. Per the germline V gene, CDR1 is SGHKS and CDR2 is YYEKEE (reference sequence). The V segment lost 4 bases and the J segment 5 bases; nucleotides outside the gene matches: 12. The CDR3 DNA reads as TGTGCCAGCAGCGTTGGGAGGGGCAGGGTCCACAATGAGCAGTTCTTC. Its translation is CASSVGRGRVHNEQFF. Combining the CDR3 with reference TRBV5-5 and TRBJ2-1 gives the whole variable domain DAGVTQSPTHLIKTRGQQVTLRCSPISGHKSVSWYQQVLGQGPQFIFQYYEKEERGRGNFPDRFSARQFPNYSSELNVNALLLGDSALYLCASSVGRGRVHNEQFFGPGTRLTVL.

This clone was picked up one time. V is TRBV19 and J is TRBJ2-5, with D possibly being TRBD1 (6 bases). Trimming pared 6 bases from V and 5 bases from J, leaving 16 bases between. CDR1 and CDR2 from the germline V gene are LNHDA and SQIVND (reference sequence). The CDR3 runs 14 residues. Written as DNA, the CDR3 is TGTGCCAGTAGACCAATGGGACATATCGAGACCCAGTACTTC. Its protein product is CASRPMGHIETQYF.

The genes are TRBV11-2 and TRBJ1-2; D call uncertain. The CDR3 has 12 amino acids. Trimming cost V 0 bases and J 2 bases, with 1 base left between them. Germline lookup yields CDR1 SGHAT and CDR2 FQNNGV. The CDR3: CASSLENYGYTF. The CDR3 DNA reads as TGTGCCAGCAGCTTAGAGAACTATGGCTACACCTTC.

In this sample, this clone turned up a few times. V usage is TRBV6-6 and J usage is TRBJ1-1, with a tentative D call TRBD1 (6 bases). The CDR3 runs to 12 residues. CDR1 and CDR2 from the germline V gene are MNHNY and SVGAGI (reference sequence). Trimming took 5 bases from V and 7 from J, leaving 11 bases between them. The CDR3 loop reads CASSRDTIEAFF. In DNA form, the CDR3 reads TGTGCCAGCAGTAGGGACACAATTGAAGCTTTCTTT.